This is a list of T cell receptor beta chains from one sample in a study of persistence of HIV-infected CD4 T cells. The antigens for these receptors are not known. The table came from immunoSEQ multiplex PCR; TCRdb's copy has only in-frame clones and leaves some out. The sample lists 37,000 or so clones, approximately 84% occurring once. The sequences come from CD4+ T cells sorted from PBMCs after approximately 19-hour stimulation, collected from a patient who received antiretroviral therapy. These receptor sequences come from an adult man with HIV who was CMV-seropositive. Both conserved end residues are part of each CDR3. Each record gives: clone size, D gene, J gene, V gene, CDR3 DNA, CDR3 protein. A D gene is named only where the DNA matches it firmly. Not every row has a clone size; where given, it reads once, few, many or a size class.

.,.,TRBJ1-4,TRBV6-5,TGTGCCACTAAAGTCAGTGGGGGGCAAGGGGTAAAACTGTTTTTT,CATKVSGGQGVKLFF
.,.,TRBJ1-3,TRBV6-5,TGTGCCAGCAGTCCCCTGAGAGGAAACACCATATATTTT,CASSPLRGNTIYF
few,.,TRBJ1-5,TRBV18,TGTGCCAGCTCACCAAATTCAGATCAGCCCCAGCATTTT,CASSPNSDQPQHF
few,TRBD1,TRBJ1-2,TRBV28,TGTGCCAGCAGTCTGGACAGGGGGCGAAGCTATGGCTACACCTTC,CASSLDRGRSYGYTF
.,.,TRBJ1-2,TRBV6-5,TGTGCCAGCAGTCCTTCTACAGGGAGGGGCTACACCTTC,CASSPSTGRGYTF
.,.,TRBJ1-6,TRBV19,TGTGCCAGTACCCGGGACCCTGGATATAATTCACCCCTCCACTTT,CASTRDPGYNSPLHF
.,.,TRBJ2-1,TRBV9,TGTGCCAGCAGCGTAGGAGATGAGCAGTTCTTC,CASSVGDEQFF
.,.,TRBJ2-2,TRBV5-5,TGTGCCAGCAGCCCGAGACTGGTTTTCACCGGGGAGCTGTTTTTT,CASSPRLVFTGELFF
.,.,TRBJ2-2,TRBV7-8,TGTGCCAGCAGCCGCGACAGGTGGGGGTTGACCGGGGAGCTGTTTTTT,CASSRDRWGLTGELFF
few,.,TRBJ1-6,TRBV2,TGTGCCAGCAGTATAGACTCCACGAGGGATACTTTT,CASSIDSTRDTF
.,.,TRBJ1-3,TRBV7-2,TGTGCCAGCAGCCTAGAACAGGCCCGGACTGGAAACACCATATATTTT,CASSLEQARTGNTIYF
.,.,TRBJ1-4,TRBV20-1,TGCAGTGCTAGTGAAGGACGGCGAACTAATGAAAAACTGTTTTTT,CSASEGRRTNEKLFF
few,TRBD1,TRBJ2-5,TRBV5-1,TGCGCCAGCAGCCCTGGACAGGGGGCGGGAGAGACCCAGTACTTC,CASSPGQGAGETQYF
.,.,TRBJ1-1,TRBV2,TGTGCCACCCAGGAGGGGGGATCGAACACTGAAGCTTTCTTT,CATQEGGSNTEAFF
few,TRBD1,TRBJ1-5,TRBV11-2,TGTGCCAGCAGCTCTTTTGACAGGGGGCAGGGGAGCAATCAGCCCCAGCATTTT,CASSSFDRGQGSNQPQHF
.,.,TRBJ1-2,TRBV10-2,TGCGCCAGCAGTCTTACCCAGGATGGCTACACCTTC,CASSLTQDGYTF
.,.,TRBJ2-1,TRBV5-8,TGTGCCAGCAGCCTACTTAAGACTTTGAGGACGAATGAGCAGTTCTTC,CASSLLKTLRTNEQFF
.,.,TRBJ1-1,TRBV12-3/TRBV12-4,TGTGCCAGCAGTATCTCCGGGAGTCGGGCTTTCTTT,CASSISGSRAFF
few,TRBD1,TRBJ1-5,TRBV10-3,TGTGCCATCAGTGTGACAGACGGACAGGGAAGCAATCAGCCCCAGCATTTT,CAISVTDGQGSNQPQHF
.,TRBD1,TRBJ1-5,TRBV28,TGTGCCAGCAGTTTTGGGACAGGCATTAGCAATCAGCCCCAGCATTTT,CASSFGTGISNQPQHF
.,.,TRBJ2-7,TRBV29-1,TGCAGCGTTGAAGGAGAAGGGGAGCAGTACTTC,CSVEGEGEQYF
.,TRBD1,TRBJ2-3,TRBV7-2,TGTGCCAGCAGCTCCCAAGTGGGACAGGGCGGAAATTTT,CASSSQVGQGGNF
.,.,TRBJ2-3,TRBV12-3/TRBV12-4,TGTGCCAGCAGTCCAGGGTATACGCAGTATTTT,CASSPGYTQYF
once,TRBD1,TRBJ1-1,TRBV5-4,TGTGCCAGCAGAAAAAAAATGGGGAACAGGGGGCAGAACACTGAAGCTTTCTTT,CASRKKMGNRGQNTEAFF
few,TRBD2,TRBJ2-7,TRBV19,TGTGCCAGTAGCGCGACTAGCGGGGGGTTCGACGAGCAGTACTTC,CASSATSGGFDEQYF
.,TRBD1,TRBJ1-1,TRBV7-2,TGTGCCAGCAGCTTGACTCACAGGGGAACTGAAGCTTTCTTT,CASSLTHRGTEAFF
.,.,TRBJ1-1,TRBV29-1,TGCAGCGTCTCCGGACCCAAGGGGACTGAAGCTTTCTTT,CSVSGPKGTEAFF
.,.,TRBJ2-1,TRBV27,TGTGCCAGCAGCCCGATTGTTCCGAGCAATGAGCAGTTCTTC,CASSPIVPSNEQFF
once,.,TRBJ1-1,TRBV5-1,TGCGCCAGCGCTTTAGGGGGGGACACTGAAGCTTTCTTT,CASALGGDTEAFF
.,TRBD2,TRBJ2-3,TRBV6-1,TGTGCCAGCAGTGAGAATAGCGGGGGGGCCGCAGATACGCAGTATTTT,CASSENSGGAADTQYF
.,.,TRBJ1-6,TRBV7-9,TGTGCCAGCAGCTTAGAGTCTGGGTATAATTCACCCCTCCACTTT,CASSLESGYNSPLHF
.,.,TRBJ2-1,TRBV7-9,TGTGCCAGCAGCTTGCGGGGCCCCTACAATGAGCAGTTCTTC,CASSLRGPYNEQFF
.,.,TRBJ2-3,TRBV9,TGTGCCAGCAGCGTAGCGGGGACCGGCACAGATACGCAGTATTTT,CASSVAGTGTDTQYF
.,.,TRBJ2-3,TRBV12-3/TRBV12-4,TGTGCCAGCAGTTCCTCGGACTTGGCGCAGTATTTT,CASSSSDLAQYF
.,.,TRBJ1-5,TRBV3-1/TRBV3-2,TGTGCCAGCAGCCGCGGGACGGACTCCAATCAGCCCCAGCATTTT,CASSRGTDSNQPQHF
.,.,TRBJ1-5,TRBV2,TGTGCCAGCAGTGACAGGGAGAATCAGCCCCAGCATTTT,CASSDRENQPQHF
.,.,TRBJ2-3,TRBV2,TGTGCCAGCTCCAGGGGGGGGATAACAGATACGCAGTATTTT,CASSRGGITDTQYF
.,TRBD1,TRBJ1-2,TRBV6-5,TGTGCCAGCAGACCCACGACAGGGGGCAACTATGGCTACACCTTC,CASRPTTGGNYGYTF
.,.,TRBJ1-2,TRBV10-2,TGCGCCAGCAGGGAACAGGGACTGCATGGCTACACCTTC,CASREQGLHGYTF
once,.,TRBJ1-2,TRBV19,TGTGCCAGTGGCAGACAGGCCTATGGCTACACCTTC,CASGRQAYGYTF
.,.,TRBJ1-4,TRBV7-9,TGTGCCAGCAGCTCCCTCTCCGGCACGGCTAATGAAAAACTGTTTTTT,CASSSLSGTANEKLFF
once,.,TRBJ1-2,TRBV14,TGTGCCAGCAGCCGTTGGGAAGGAGGCTACACCTTC,CASSRWEGGYTF
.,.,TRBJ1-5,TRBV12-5,TGTGCTAGTGGCAGGGGTCAGAATCAGCCCCAGCATTTT,CASGRGQNQPQHF
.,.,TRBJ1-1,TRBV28,TGTGCCAGCGGCGACAGTTTCACTGAAGCTTTCTTT,CASGDSFTEAFF
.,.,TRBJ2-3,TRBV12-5,TGTGCTAGTGGTTTAACTCCCACAGATACGCAGTATTTT,CASGLTPTDTQYF
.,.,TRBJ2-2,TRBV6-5,TGTGCGATCCAGCGGCAAGGGGGAAACACCGGGGAGCTGTTTTTT,CAIQRQGGNTGELFF
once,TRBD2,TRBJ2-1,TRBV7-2,TGTGCCAGCAGCGGCCAGCGGGGGGGACACCACAATGAGCAGTTCTTC,CASSGQRGGHHNEQFF
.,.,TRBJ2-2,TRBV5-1,TGCGCCAGCGCTAGGGACTCCTCCACCGGGGAGCTGTTTTTT,CASARDSSTGELFF
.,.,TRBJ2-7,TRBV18,TGTGCCAGCTCACCACCGGCCAGCTACGAGCAGTACTTC,CASSPPASYEQYF
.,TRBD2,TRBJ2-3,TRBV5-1,TGCGCCAGCAGCTCCTTCGGCGGGGGGGCCAATGGAGATACGCAGTATTTT,CASSSFGGGANGDTQYF
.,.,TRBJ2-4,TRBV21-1,TGTGCCAGCAGCAAAGGGATAGATTACCAGACTTCAGCCAAAAACATTCAGTACTTC,CASSKGIDYQTSAKNIQYF
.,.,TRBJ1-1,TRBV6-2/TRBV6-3,TGTGCCAGCAGTGAGGGGAGGGAGACTTTCTTT,CASSEGRETFF
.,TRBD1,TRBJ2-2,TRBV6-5,TGTGCCAGCAGTTACTCGGCAGGGGGCGCGGGGGAGCTGTTTTTT,CASSYSAGGAGELFF
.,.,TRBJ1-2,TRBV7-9,TGTGCCAGCAGCCCAGGTCAAATCAACTATGGCTACACCTTC,CASSPGQINYGYTF
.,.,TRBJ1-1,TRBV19,TGTGCCAGTAGGCTCCGAGCCACCATGAACACTGAAGCTTTCTTT,CASRLRATMNTEAFF